Below, 25 T cell receptor beta chains from the same sample are listed, as sequenced in a study of T cell responses to AZD1222 COVID-19 vaccine. Profiling relied on immunoSEQ multiplex PCR, and the TCRdb table lists in-frame clones only, not all of them. This table holds tens of thousands of clones, 70% to 90% found once. Source: peripheral blood, taken on day 0 of AZD1222 vaccination. Receptor source: an adult in good health.

This clone came up a few times. The chain joins TRBV25-1 to TRBJ2-2, with TRBD1 matching 10 bases. This CDR3 comprises 15 residues. Trimming removed 6 bases from V and 4 bases from J; junction bases left unmatched: 5. The germline V gene encodes CDR1 MGHDK and CDR2 SYGVNS. The CDR3 DNA sequence: TGTGCCAGCAGCGGACAGGGGGTTACCACCGGGGAGCTGTTTTTT. Protein sequence: CASSGQGVTTGELFF.

Many counts were recorded for this clone. The gene calls are TRBV6-4 and TRBJ2-1, with D possibly being TRBD1 (6 bases). Germline V lookup: CDR1 MRHNA, CDR2 SNTAGT. CDR3 size: 14 residues. V was trimmed by 3 bases and J by 0 bases, leaving 6 bases between them. CDR3 loop: CASSEDSSYNEQFF. CDR3 in DNA: TGTGCCAGCAGTGAGGACAGCTCCTACAATGAGCAGTTCTTC.

This chain connects TRBV9 to TRBJ2-5; D gene uncertain. The V end was cut by 0 bases, the J end by 5 bases, with 14 bases between. Per germline, CDR1 SGDLS and CDR2 YYNGEE. This CDR3 spans 15 amino acids. CDR3 amino acids: CASSVVEGGRETQYF. CDR3 DNA sequence: TGTGCCAGCAGCGTAGTGGAAGGTGGTCGGGAGACCCAGTACTTC. The full variable domain, rest sourced from reference TRBV9 and TRBJ2-5, is DSGVTQTPKHLITATGQRVTLRCSPRSGDLSVYWYQQSLDQGLQFLIQYYNGEERAKGNILERFSAQQFPDLHSELNLSSLELGDSALYFCASSVVEGGRETQYFGPGTRLLVL.

The rearrangement joins TRBV2 to TRBJ1-1, with 8 positions matching TRBD1. The CDR3 is made up of 14 amino acids. The junction had 4 bases not matched to a gene; V was cut back by 6 bases and J by 1 base. The germline gives CDR1 SNHLY, CDR2 FYNNEI. The CDR3 DNA reads TGTGCCAGCAGACAGGACAGGGAGAACACTGAAGCTTTCTTT. Translated, it gives CASRQDRENTEAFF.

The chain is built from TRBV9 and TRBJ2-7, with 13 positions matching TRBD2. The CDR3 spans 16 residues. Germline V gene lookup returns CDR1 SGDLS and CDR2 YYNGEE. Trimming took 0 bases from V and 3 from J; bases not matched to a gene: 3. CDR3 loop: CASSVAGTSGVYEQYF. The CDR3 DNA reads TGTGCCAGCAGCGTAGCCGGGACTAGCGGGGTCTACGAGCAGTACTTC. Looking up the rest from reference TRBV9 and TRBJ2-7 gives the full variable domain: DSGVTQTPKHLITATGQRVTLRCSPRSGDLSVYWYQQSLDQGLQFLIQYYNGEERAKGNILERFSAQQFPDLHSELNLSSLELGDSALYFCASSVAGTSGVYEQYFGPGTRLTVT.

This clone was picked up one time. Within the sample, other DNA sequences also encode this same CDR3. J is TRBJ2-2 and V is TRBV5-1; TRBD1 might be the D (5 bases). CDR1 and CDR2 (germline): SGHRS, YFSETQ. CDR3 length: 13 amino acids. Trimming stripped 0 bases from V and 6 bases from J, with 6 bases between. The CDR3 nucleotides read TGCGCCAGCAGCTTGGAGGGGCCCGGGGAGCTGTTTTTT. Protein sequence: CASSLEGPGELFF. Variable domain in full (rest from reference TRBV5-1 and TRBJ2-2): KAGVTQTPRYLIKTRGQQVTLSCSPISGHRSVSWYQQTPGQGLQFLFEYFSETQRNKGNFPGRFSGRQFSNSRSEMNVSTLELGDSALYLCASSLEGPGELFFGEGSRLTVL.

This clone was recorded a few times. The J gene is TRBJ2-7, the V gene TRBV28; D is uncertain. The CDR3 has 13 amino acids. Looked up from germline, CDR1 is MDHEN and CDR2 is SYDVKM. Trimming removed 3 bases at V and 7 bases at J, with 13 bases between. CDR3 in amino acids: CASSFKALVEQYF. DNA of the CDR3: TGTGCCAGCAGTTTTAAAGCCCTGGTTGAGCAGTACTTC.

This CDR3 is CASSVRGNRGNEQFF. CDR3 DNA: TGTGCCAGCAGCGTTCGAGGGAACAGGGGAAATGAGCAGTTCTTC. The genes are TRBV9 and TRBJ2-1; the match to TRBD1 covers 7 bases. The CDR3 spans 15 residues. The V gene end was trimmed by 2 bases and the J gene end by 7 bases; junction bases not matched to a gene: 9. Germline CDR1 is SGDLS and CDR2 is YYNGEE.

The genes are TRBV7-2 and TRBJ1-5; weak D call: TRBD1 (6 bases). V lost 3 bases and J lost 11, with 20 bases in between. Germline-derived CDR1 and CDR2 are SGHTA and FQGNSA. The CDR3 extends over 15 amino acids. The DNA for the CDR3 is TGTGCCAGCAGCTTGGGGGACACCTGGGGCGAGGCCCAGCATTTT. It encodes CASSLGDTWGEAQHF.

This clone has more than one count but fewer than ten. The chain joins TRBV5-6 to TRBJ1-1; D remains unclear. V shed 1 base and J shed 1 base, with 5 bases lying between them. CDR1 is SGHDT and CDR2 is YYEEEE in the germline V gene. CDR3 length: 13 residues. The CDR3 DNA reads as TGTGCCAGCAGCTTGAGAGGGAACACTGAAGCTTTCTTT. Amino acid sequence: CASSLRGNTEAFF.

This clone has a handful of counts. V and J are TRBV7-2 and TRBJ2-1, with D perhaps matching TRBD2 (5 bases). The length of the CDR3 is 14 residues. The germline V gene encodes CDR1 SGHTA and CDR2 FQGNSA. Trimming took 5 bases from V and 3 from J, leaving 11 bases between them. DNA of the CDR3: TGTGCCAGCAGCCCGACCGGACTCTACAATGAGCAGTTCTTC. It encodes CASSPTGLYNEQFF.

CDR3 region: CSVEENRADNEQFF. DNA of the CDR3: TGCAGCGTTGAAGAAAACAGGGCCGACAATGAGCAGTTCTTC. J is TRBJ2-1 and V is TRBV29-1; D might be TRBD1 (6 bases). This CDR3 is 14 amino acids long. Germline CDR1 reads SQVTM; CDR2 reads ANQGSEA. V dropped 0 bases and J dropped 5 bases, with 11 bases sitting between them.

The V gene is TRBV3-1 (or the pseudogene TRBV3-2), the J gene TRBJ1-2, with a tentative D call TRBD1 (6 bases). CDR1 and CDR2 from the germline V gene are LGHDT and YNNKEL (reference sequence). Trimming pared 7 bases from V and 4 bases from J, leaving 19 bases between. The CDR3 extends over 15 amino acids. The CDR3 is CASKGGGTPGYGYTF. CDR3 nucleotides: TGTGCCAGCAAGGGAGGGGGGACGCCCGGCTATGGCTACACCTTC.

V usage is TRBV9 and J usage is TRBJ2-2; weak D call: TRBD1 (6 bases). This CDR3 has 17 amino acids. The germline V and J ends were trimmed by 3 bases and 1 base, with 16 bases remaining between them. Germline CDR1 and CDR2: SGDLS and YYNGEE. The CDR3 bases are TGTGCCAGCAGCGACAGAGATGACAGGAGGAACACCGGGGAGCTGTTTTTT. Translation: CASSDRDDRRNTGELFF.

The chain combines TRBV7-8 with TRBJ1-1; no definite D call. The ends were cut back, 1 base at V and 1 base at J, with 7 bases in the middle. This CDR3 has 14 amino acids. Per germline, CDR1 SGHVS and CDR2 FQNEAQ. Written as DNA, the CDR3 is TGTGCCAGCAGCTTAGAACGGGGGAACACTGAAGCTTTCTTT. Protein product: CASSLERGNTEAFF. The full variable domain, completed using reference TRBV7-8 and TRBJ1-1, is GAGVSQSPRYKVAKRGQDVALRCDPISGHVSLFWYQQALGQGPEFLTYFQNEAQLDKSGLPSDRFFAERPEGSVSTLKIQRTQQEDSAVYLCASSLERGNTEAFFGQGTRLTVV.

CDR3 sequence: CASSYQRSSGNTIYF. CDR3 bases: TGTGCCAGTAGCTATCAGAGGAGCTCTGGAAACACCATATATTTT. V gene TRBV19 combines with J gene TRBJ1-3; D gene uncertain. This CDR3 has 15 residues. Germline V gives CDR1 LNHDA, CDR2 SQIVND (reference sequence). Trimming removed 6 bases from V and 0 bases from J, with 12 bases in between.

The genes are TRBV10-3 and TRBJ2-1; D may be TRBD1 (6 bases). V lost 3 bases and J lost 2, with 11 bases in between. Germline lookup yields CDR1 ENHRY and CDR2 SYGVKD. The length of the CDR3 is 15 residues. The CDR3 DNA reads TGTGCCATCAGTGATTCCGGGACAACCTACAATGAGCAGTTCTTC. Encoded protein: CAISDSGTTYNEQFF.

The J gene is TRBJ2-5, the V gene TRBV7-3; TRBD1 agrees at 10 bases. The CDR3 is 17 amino acids. With V trimmed by 2 bases and J by 5 bases, 11 bases remained unmatched. Germline V CDR1 and CDR2: SGHTA, FQGTGA. The CDR3 protein is CASSLSGTGARRETQYF. The CDR3, as DNA: TGTGCCAGCAGCTTATCCGGGACAGGGGCTCGACGGGAGACCCAGTACTTC.

The chain carries TRBV11-2 and TRBJ1-1; no clear D gene. The germline V gene has CDR1 SGHAT and CDR2 FQNNGV. The CDR3 covers 13 residues. V was cut by 1 base and J by 4 bases, with 7 bases left in between. CDR3 amino acids: CASSLGGATEAFF. CDR3 DNA sequence: TGTGCCAGCAGCTTAGGGGGTGCCACTGAAGCTTTCTTT.

The rearrangement links TRBV6-2 or TRBV6-3 to TRBJ2-3, with TRBD1 matching over 9 bases. The V and J ends lost 2 bases and 2 bases, in that order; junction bases with no gene match: 2. CDR1 and CDR2 from the germline V gene are MNHEY and SVGEGT. There are 15 residues in the CDR3. CDR3 sequence: CASSYRDRATDTQYF. CDR3 nucleotides: TGTGCCAGCAGTTACCGGGACAGGGCCACAGATACGCAGTATTTT.

In this sample, this clone turned up many times. The chain joins TRBV6-2 or TRBV6-3 to TRBJ2-6; D unclear. CDR3 size: 15 residues. V gave up 0 bases and J gave up 0 bases, with 3 bases separating them. Germline V gene data show CDR1 as MNHEY and CDR2 as SVGEGT. CDR3 sequence (DNA): TGTGCCAGCAGTTACTCACACTCTGGGGCCAACGTCCTGACTTTC. It encodes CASSYSHSGANVLTF.

The rearrangement links TRBV6-5 to TRBJ2-7; 7 bases are shared with TRBD1. The CDR3 runs to 13 residues. CDR1 is MNHEY and CDR2 is SVGAGI in the germline V gene. V shed 6 bases, J shed 4 bases, and the junction held 6 bases outside the gene matches. This CDR3 is CASSPKTGYEQYF. For the CDR3, the DNA is TGTGCCAGCAGCCCAAAGACAGGGTACGAGCAGTACTTC.

The V call is TRBV10-3, the J call TRBJ2-7; D ambiguous. The V and J ends lost 3 bases and 5 bases respectively, with 17 bases between them. Per the germline V gene, CDR1 is ENHRY and CDR2 is SYGVKD. The CDR3 runs 15 residues. The DNA for the CDR3 is TGTGCCATCAGTGAAATAGGCTCCATGGACCACGAGCAGTACTTC. It encodes CAISEIGSMDHEQYF.

The chain carries TRBV19 and TRBJ1-1; D gene ambiguous. The CDR3 loop spans 13 amino acids. Trimming shortened V by 5 bases and J by 3 bases, and 10 bases separated the two germline ends. Germline CDR1 and CDR2: LNHDA and SQIVND (reference sequence). CDR3 nucleotide sequence: TGTGCCAGTAGTTGGAGCGTGGACACTGAAGCTTTCTTT. Translated: CASSWSVDTEAFF.

This clone was counted a single time. The chain employs TRBV7-8 and TRBJ2-1; D is perhaps TRBD1 or TRBD2 (5 bases each). Germline-derived CDR1 and CDR2 are SGHVS and FQNEAQ. V was cut by 5 bases and J by 1 base, with 33 bases left in between. CDR3 length: 22 residues. This CDR3 reads CASSPVVASVPGPLSSYNEQFF. CDR3 DNA sequence: TGTGCCAGCAGCCCTGTGGTGGCGAGCGTACCGGGACCACTTTCTTCCTACAATGAGCAGTTCTTC.